This entry lists 11 T cell receptor beta chains sequenced from one sample in a study of control samples from healthy donors and cancer patients. Sequencing was performed with immunoSEQ multiplex PCR; in TCRdb, only in-frame clones are kept and a portion is missing. The table has about 180,000 clones, around 90% seen once. Sequenced material: blood. These receptors originate from a woman aged 45-65 years in good health.

A word on this clone: The junction shows a germline mismatch at one end, possibly a read error. The gene calls are TRBV20-1 and TRBJ1-1; weak D call: TRBD1 (6 bases). CDR3 length equals 11 residues. Germline V gene sequence: CDR1 DFQATT, CDR2 SNEGSKA (reference sequence). Here the CDR3 reads CSARDRNRVRF. The CDR3 DNA sequence: TGCAGTGCTAGAGATCGGAACAGGGTCCGGTTT.

In this sample, this clone turned up once. V usage is TRBV24-1 and J usage is TRBJ1-3; TRBD1 is a possible D gene (5 bases). CDR3 length equals 17 residues. The germline CDR1 and CDR2 sequences are KGHDR and SFDVKD. V lost 3 bases and J lost 1, with 15 bases in between. The CDR3 region has the DNA TGTGCCACCAGTGATATAGGAGGGGCTTTATCTGGAAACACCATATATTTT. This gives the protein CATSDIGGALSGNTIYF.

V and J are TRBV2 and TRBJ1-5; D not resolved. CDR1 is SNHLY, CDR2 FYNNEI, per germline. This CDR3 is 16 amino acids long. V lost 0 bases, J lost 0 bases, and 9 bases lay in between. CDR3: CASSEARVYSNQPQHF. In nucleotides, the CDR3 is TGTGCCAGCAGTGAAGCGCGAGTTTATAGCAATCAGCCCCAGCATTTT.

The chain has TRBV19 and TRBJ2-1, with 12 bases identical to TRBD2. V lost 9 bases and J lost 10; bases outside the gene matches: 7. CDR3 size: 13 residues. Germline V gives CDR1 LNHDA, CDR2 SQIVND (reference sequence). The DNA for the CDR3 is TGTGCCAGCCGAAGACTAGCGGGGGAGGAGCAGTTCTTC. Translated: CASRRLAGEEQFF.

This chain joins TRBV5-5 and TRBJ2-7, with 9 nucleotides matching TRBD2. V gave up 1 base and J gave up 4 bases; unmatched junction bases: 6. Germline-derived CDR1 and CDR2 are SGHKS and YYEKEE (reference sequence). There are 15 residues in the CDR3. The CDR3 spells CASSLMGLAVYEQYF. The CDR3 DNA reads as TGTGCCAGCAGCTTGATGGGACTAGCAGTATACGAGCAGTACTTC.

This sequence joins TRBV20-1 and TRBJ2-3; D is undetermined. There are 10 residues in the CDR3. Germline CDR1 is DFQATT and CDR2 is SNEGSKA (reference sequence). The V and J ends lost 6 bases and 6 bases respectively, with 7 bases between them. The CDR3 DNA reads TGCAGTGCCCGAGGTGATACGCAGTATTTT. It yields the protein CSARGDTQYF.

The V call is TRBV10-3, the J call TRBJ2-1; D not certain. This CDR3 comprises 14 residues. Trimming removed 4 bases from V and 4 bases from J, with 11 bases in between. The germline V gene encodes CDR1 ENHRY and CDR2 SYGVKD. The CDR3 coding sequence is TGTGCCATCAGTGGGCATACAGATTACAATGAGCAGTTCTTC. Its protein product is CAISGHTDYNEQFF.

This clone was counted a few times. V usage is TRBV5-1 and J usage is TRBJ1-5; 11 positions match TRBD1. Germline V lookup: CDR1 SGHRS, CDR2 YFSETQ. Trimming at V came to 2 bases and at J to 8 bases, leaving 6 bases not matched to a gene. This CDR3 region has 15 residues. CDR3 nucleotide sequence: TGCGCCAGCAGCTTCGGACAGGGGGCGCGGGAGCCCCAGCATTTT. Residues: CASSFGQGAREPQHF.

The rearrangement links TRBV15 to TRBJ2-7, with D unresolved. This CDR3 is built from 12 residues. Trimming shortened V by 4 bases and J by 2 bases, and 6 bases separated the two germline ends. Germline V gives CDR1 LNHNV, CDR2 YYDKDF (reference sequence). The DNA of the CDR3 is TGTGCCACCAGCACCGGCCCCTACGAGCAGTACTTC. It specifies CATSTGPYEQYF.

The chain employs TRBV4-3 and TRBJ1-2, with TRBD1 as a possible D gene (5 bases). The germline V gene has CDR1 LGHNA and CDR2 YSLEER. V lost 1 base to trimming and J lost 7 bases, with 10 bases between them. The CDR3 extends over 13 amino acids. Written as DNA, the CDR3 is TGCGCCAGCAGCCAAGCTGGGGACGCTGGCTACACCTTC. Protein: CASSQAGDAGYTF.

The CDR3 nucleotides are TGTGCCAGCAGTGACCCCCGCGGGACTGGGGAGACCCAGTACTTC. Amino acids: CASSDPRGTGETQYF. This chain links TRBV25-1 with TRBJ2-5, with D possibly matching TRBD2 (6 bases). The germline V gene has CDR1 MGHDK and CDR2 SYGVNS. There are 15 residues in the CDR3. V lost 3 bases and J lost 5, with 16 bases in between.